The 27 T cell receptor beta chains reported below all come from one sample, sequenced in a study of blood T cells in healthy people across ages. Then a second PCR, running roughly 7 to 11 cycles, was carried out with a sample-barcoded 5' primer and a J-beta primer mix. TCRdb reprocessed the 5' RACE reads via MiXCR and lists one record per CDR3 protein. The table has some 690,000 distinct CDR3 sequences, about a fifth seen once; the top ten hold approximately 20%. Sequencing used blood. These receptor sequences come from a man in his 70s in good health.

The V call is TRBV3-1, the J call TRBJ2-5; the D is unclear. The tail of the sequence fits TRBJ2-7 better, so the J call may be wrong. CDR3 length: 13 residues. Germline loops: CDR1 LGHDT, CDR2 YNNKEL (reference sequence). The DNA for the CDR3 is TGTGCCAGCAGCCAACCTCCGCAGGACGAGCAGTACTTC. Its protein product is CASSQPPQDEQYF.

The chain joins TRBV2 to TRBJ1-5; perhaps TRBD1 as D (6 bases). The ends were cut back, 6 bases at V and 0 bases at J, with 12 bases in the middle. The CDR3 sequence is 15 residues long. The germline V gene encodes CDR1 SNHLY and CDR2 FYNNEI. This chain's CDR3 is CASSHQGLSNQPQHF. DNA for the CDR3: TGTGCCAGCAGCCATCAGGGGCTTAGCAATCAGCCCCAGCATTTT.

The chain recombines TRBV18 with TRBJ1-5; a weak D match, TRBD1 (5 bases). V was shortened by 6 bases and J by 2 bases, with 14 bases between the two germline ends. The CDR3 consists of 15 residues. The germline V gene has CDR1 KGHSH and CDR2 LQKENI. In DNA form, the CDR3 reads TGTGCCAGCTCTACCCAGGGAGGCGGCAATCAGCCCCAGCATTTT. This translates into CASSTQGGGNQPQHF.

This clonotype was counted many times. This chain joins TRBV6-6 and TRBJ1-5; D is unresolved. This CDR3 comprises 14 residues. V shed 0 bases and J shed 6 bases, with 9 bases lying between them. Germline V gives CDR1 MNHNY, CDR2 SVGAGI (reference sequence). The CDR3 protein is CASSYSTLSQPQHF. Here the CDR3 DNA reads TGTGCCAGCAGTTACTCGACACTGAGTCAGCCCCAGCATTTT.

This clonotype was recorded many times. V gene TRBV5-1 combines with J gene TRBJ1-5; 8 bases map to TRBD1. Germline CDR1 reads SGHRS; CDR2 reads YFSETQ. The CDR3 covers 15 residues. With V trimmed by 4 bases and J by 6 bases, 9 bases remained unmatched. The CDR3 sequence is CASSEGQGGGQPQHF. The CDR3 DNA follows: TGCGCCAGCAGCGAAGGACAGGGTGGCGGTCAGCCCCAGCATTTT.

This sequence joins TRBV6-2 or TRBV6-3 and TRBJ2-1, with TRBD1 identical over 9 bases. Per the germline V gene, CDR1 is MNHEY and CDR2 is SVGEGT. The junction had 3 bases not matched to a gene; V was cut back by 6 bases and J by 0 bases. This CDR3 is built from 15 residues. The CDR3 DNA reads TGTGCCAGCAGGGGACAGGGAAGCTCCTACAATGAGCAGTTCTTC. Amino acids: CASRGQGSSYNEQFF.

This clonotype showed up just a few times. CDR3 in DNA: TGTGCCAGCAGCTTAGATTTGGCGCTAGCGGGATTTATGTTCTTC. Protein sequence: CASSLDLALAGFMFF. This chain connects TRBV11-2 to TRBJ2-1; 9 bases align to TRBD2. V dropped 0 bases and J dropped 15; count of bases not matched to a gene: 12. The length of the CDR3 is 15 residues. Per germline, CDR1 SGHAT and CDR2 FQNNGV. The whole variable domain, remainder taken from reference TRBV11-2 and TRBJ2-1, is EAGVAQSPRYKIIEKRQSVAFWCNPISGHATLYWYQQILGQGPKLLIQFQNNGVVDDSQLPKDRFSAERLKGVDSTLKIQPAKLEDSAVYLCASSLDLALAGFMFFGPGTRLTVL.

Worth noting for this clonotype: Mismatch with germline at one junction end may stem from a read error. This chain connects TRBV12-3 or TRBV12-4 to TRBJ1-1, with D tentatively TRBD1 (6 bases). This CDR3 has 14 amino acids. In DNA form, the CDR3 reads TGTGCCAACAGTTTGTCAGGGGCGAACACTGAAGCTTTCTTT. This sequence encodes CANSLSGANTEAFF.

This clonotype was picked up a small number of times. This rearrangement joins TRBV18 to TRBJ2-5; D unresolved. The CDR3 is 13 amino acids. Germline V gives CDR1 KGHSH, CDR2 LQKENI. V was clipped by 4 bases and J by 1 base, with 7 bases between them. This chain's CDR3 is CASSQELQETQYF. The CDR3, as DNA: TGTGCCAGCTCACAAGAGCTCCAAGAGACCCAGTACTTC.

This clonotype has just a few counts. The V gene is TRBV29-1, the J gene TRBJ2-1; 7 positions match TRBD1. Germline CDR1 SQVTM, CDR2 ANQGSEA. The CDR3 covers 13 residues. The ends lost 6 bases at V and 5 bases at J; junction bases unmatched: 7. In nucleotides, the CDR3 is TGCAGCGTCACCCGGGACAGAAACAATGAGCAGTTCTTC. Protein: CSVTRDRNNEQFF.

V and J are TRBV19 and TRBJ2-3, with 10 bases matching TRBD2. The CDR3 loop spans 15 amino acids. V lost 2 bases, J lost 6 bases, and 5 bases stayed unmatched. Germline V gives CDR1 LNHDA, CDR2 SQIVND (reference sequence). CDR3 in DNA: TGTGCCAGTAGTATACTAGCGGGAGATGGGGATACGCAGTATTTT. It yields the protein CASSILAGDGDTQYF.

The J gene is TRBJ2-5, the V gene TRBV27; D uncertain. Gene TRBJ2-7 matches the end of the DNA better, so the J call may be wrong. Germline V gene data show CDR1 as MNHEY and CDR2 as SMNVEV (reference sequence). The CDR3 covers 14 residues. CDR3 coding DNA: TGTGCCAGCAGTTTATATGTCAAGGGTTCCGAGCAGTACTTC. It encodes CASSLYVKGSEQYF.

The chain recombines TRBV28 with TRBJ1-1; D gene ambiguous. Germline CDR1 MDHEN, CDR2 SYDVKM. The CDR3 extends over 16 amino acids. V was shortened by 3 bases and J by 0 bases, with 14 bases between the two germline ends. For the CDR3, the DNA is TGTGCCAGCAGTTTGGGAGGTGTTCTCATGAACACTGAAGCTTTCTTT. This translates into CASSLGGVLMNTEAFF.

The table lists this clonotype with many counts. The chain has TRBV12-3 or TRBV12-4 and TRBJ1-1; no clear D gene. The CDR3 is 13 amino acids. The germline V and J ends were trimmed by 2 bases and 5 bases, with 9 bases remaining between them. CDR3 in DNA: TGTGCCAGCAGTTTAAGGTGGGGAACTGAAGCTTTCTTT. This encodes CASSLRWGTEAFF.

The chain has TRBV3-1 and TRBJ1-3; D gene ambiguous. The germline V and J ends were trimmed by 1 base and 1 base, with 14 bases remaining between them. Germline CDR1 reads LGHDT; CDR2 reads YNNKEL (reference sequence). CDR3 length equals 17 residues. CDR3 DNA: TGTGCCAGCAGCCAAGGCGCAGCGGGGATATCTGGAAACACCATATATTTT. Amino acids: CASSQGAAGISGNTIYF.

This clonotype was picked up a small number of times. The CDR3 sequence: CASSALQGEYEKLFF. The CDR3 bases are TGTGCCAGCAGCGCACTACAGGGGGAGTACGAAAAACTGTTTTTT. The chain employs TRBV9 and TRBJ1-4, with 8 bases matching TRBD1. Trimming removed 3 bases from V and 8 bases from J; junction bases left unmatched: 9. The germline gives CDR1 SGDLS, CDR2 YYNGEE. The CDR3 extends over 15 amino acids.

A few counts support this clonotype. This chain links TRBV7-9 with TRBJ2-7; possibly TRBD2 for D (5 bases). The J call may be wrong; the DNA end is better matched by TRBJ2-1. The germline CDR1 and CDR2 sequences are SEHNR and FQNEAQ (reference sequence). The CDR3 consists of 13 residues. CDR3 in amino acids: CASSFSSSYEQFF. CDR3 nucleotide sequence: TGTGCCAGCAGTTTCTCCTCTAGCTATGAGCAGTTCTTC.

The chain joins TRBV7-3 to TRBJ2-7; D remains ambiguous. Germline V gene sequence: CDR1 SGHTA, CDR2 FQGTGA. This CDR3 contains 16 residues. The ends were cut back, 2 bases at V and 2 bases at J, with 16 bases in the middle. CDR3 nucleotides: TGTGCCAGCAGCTTATTAGGCCCCCGCTACCCCTACGAGCAGTACGTC. It encodes CASSLLGPRYPYEQYV.

The gene calls are TRBV5-1 and TRBJ1-1; no reliable D call. Trimming took off 2 bases at V and 5 bases at J, with 10 bases between the two ends. Germline V gene sequence: CDR1 SGHRS, CDR2 YFSETQ. This CDR3 region has 13 residues. CDR3 bases: TGCGCCAGCAGCTTACAGATGCGGACTGAAGCTTTCTTT. Encoded protein: CASSLQMRTEAFF.

This chain uses TRBV19 with TRBJ2-3; 7 bases align to TRBD2. Losses at the gene ends were 4 bases for V and 0 bases for J; bases not matched to a gene: 1. Per the germline V gene, CDR1 is LNHDA and CDR2 is SQIVND (reference sequence). This CDR3 spans 14 amino acids. CDR3 amino acids: CASSKLASTDTQYF. The DNA for the CDR3 is TGTGCCAGTAGTAAACTAGCGAGCACAGATACGCAGTATTTT.

The chain employs TRBV5-1 and TRBJ2-3; the match to TRBD1 covers 7 bases. The CDR3 is made up of 12 amino acids. CDR1 and CDR2 (germline): SGHRS, YFSETQ. The junction had 4 bases not matched to a gene; V was cut back by 4 bases and J by 8 bases. CDR3 DNA: TGCGCCAGCAGCGGGGGACAGCGTACGCAGTATTTT. It translates to CASSGGQRTQYF.

This clonotype was seen a handful of times. The chain employs TRBV5-6 and TRBJ2-1; D remains unclear. TRBJ2-7 matches the DNA end more closely, so the J call is doubtful. The CDR3 totals 14 residues. CDR1 is SGHDT, CDR2 YYEEEE, per germline. DNA of the CDR3: TGTGCCAGCAGCCCTAGGGTCCCGTCGAGCGAGCAGTACGTC. It encodes CASSPRVPSSEQYV.

As to this clonotype: One end of the junction varies from germline; a read error may be responsible. V and J are TRBV7-9 and TRBJ2-3; 7 bases fit TRBD2. This CDR3 spans 13 amino acids. Germline CDR1 reads SEHNR; CDR2 reads FQNEAQ (reference sequence). As DNA, the CDR3 is TGTACCAGCAGCGGACTAGGCACAGATACGCAGTATTTT. This codes for CTSSGLGTDTQYF.

This clonotype was recorded at least ten times. The rearrangement joins TRBV18 to TRBJ1-2, with 8 bases identical to TRBD1. J gave up 8 bases and V 3 bases, and 2 bases lay outside the gene matches. The germline V gene has CDR1 KGHSH and CDR2 LQKENI. This CDR3 spans 12 amino acids. DNA of the CDR3: TGTGCCAGCTCACCGACAGGGGACGGCTACACCTTC. Its protein product is CASSPTGDGYTF.

This clonotype has more than one count but fewer than ten. V is TRBV5-5 and J is TRBJ2-7; D possibly corresponds to TRBD2 (5 bases). The V and J ends lost 7 bases and 6 bases respectively, with 14 bases between them. The CDR3 is made up of 12 amino acids. Germline CDR1 reads SGHKS; CDR2 reads YYEKEE (reference sequence). The CDR3 here is CASHWLGSEQYF. CDR3 in DNA: TGTGCCAGCCATTGGTTGGGGAGCGAGCAGTACTTC.

The rearrangement uses TRBV5-5 and TRBJ1-4; D is uncertain. This CDR3 contains 14 residues. Trimming pared 4 bases from V and 9 bases from J, leaving 16 bases between. Per the germline V gene, CDR1 is SGHKS and CDR2 is YYEKEE (reference sequence). Written as DNA, the CDR3 is TGTGCCAGCAGCCGGGGTGTTTTCGGTAAAAAACTGTTTTTT. Residues: CASSRGVFGKKLFF.

The table lists this clonotype with a few counts. This chain joins TRBV20-1 and TRBJ2-2; 7 bases map to TRBD2. The germline V gene has CDR1 DFQATT and CDR2 SNEGSKA (reference sequence). Unmatched junction bases numbered 9, after V lost 5 bases and J lost 0 bases. The CDR3 consists of 16 residues. This CDR3 reads CSAPLLGLANTGELFF. CDR3 DNA sequence: TGCAGTGCTCCCTTGCTAGGACTAGCGAACACCGGGGAGCTGTTTTTT.